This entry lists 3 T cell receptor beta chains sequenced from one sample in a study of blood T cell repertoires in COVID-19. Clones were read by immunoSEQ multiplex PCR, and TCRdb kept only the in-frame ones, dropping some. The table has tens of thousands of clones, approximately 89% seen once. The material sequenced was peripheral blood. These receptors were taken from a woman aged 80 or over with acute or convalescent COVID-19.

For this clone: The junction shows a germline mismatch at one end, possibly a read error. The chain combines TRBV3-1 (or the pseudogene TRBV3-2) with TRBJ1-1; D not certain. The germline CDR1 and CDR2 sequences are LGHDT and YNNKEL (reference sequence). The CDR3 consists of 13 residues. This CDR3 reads CASSQDSNAPPLF. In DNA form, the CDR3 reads TGTGCCAGCAGCCAAGATAGTAACGCACCCCCGCTCTTT.

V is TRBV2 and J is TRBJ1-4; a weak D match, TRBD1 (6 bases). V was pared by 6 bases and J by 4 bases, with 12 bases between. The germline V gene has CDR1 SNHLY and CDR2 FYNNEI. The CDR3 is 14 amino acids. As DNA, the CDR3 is TGTGCCAGCAGCGGACAGAGATATAATGAAAAACTGTTTTTT. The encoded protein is CASSGQRYNEKLFF.

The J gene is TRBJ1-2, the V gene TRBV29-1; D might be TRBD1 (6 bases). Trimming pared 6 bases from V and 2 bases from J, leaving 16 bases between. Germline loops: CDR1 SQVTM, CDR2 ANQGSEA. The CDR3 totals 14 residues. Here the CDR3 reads CSVWGGTQNYGYTF. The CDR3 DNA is TGCAGCGTATGGGGGGGCACCCAAAACTATGGCTACACCTTC.